A single sample gave rise to the 4 T cell receptor beta chains below, sequenced in a study of regulatory T cells in long-lasting Graves disease. Time point specified: newly diagnosed GD, antithyroid drugs for less than 3 months. PBMC RNA was the source of the TCR library. Arm-PCR of CDR3 regions and iRepertoire HTBI primers were the basis on which TCR beta libraries were built. TCRdb processed the multiplex PCR reads anew with MiXCR; each CDR3 protein has one entry. Of about 420,000 distinct CDR3 sequences in the sample, around 17% were seen once. These data were also reused for a study on T cells in Graves' hyperthyroidism and ophthalmopathy.

Sequenced here: peripheral blood mononuclear cells (PBMCs), sampled at new diagnosis, from a patient treated with antithyroid drugs. The receptor source for this set is a young woman with Graves disease.

The sample holds a few counts of this clonotype. A single base separates this from a much larger clone, so it may be a read error. This chain joins TRBV7-2 and TRBJ1-1; TRBD1 matches 7 bases. The germline V gene has CDR1 SGHTA and CDR2 FQGNSA. This CDR3 has 14 amino acids. The CDR3 region is CASSAQGPYTGAFF. CDR3 DNA: TGTGCCAGCAGCGCACAGGGGCCCTACACTGGAGCTTTCTTT.

The rearrangement links TRBV7-9 to TRBJ2-7, with 9 bases aligning to TRBD1. The length of the CDR3 is 14 residues. The germline V gene encodes CDR1 SEHNR and CDR2 FQNEAQ (reference sequence). V dropped 4 bases and J dropped 4; count of bases not matched to a gene: 5. CDR3 nucleotide sequence: TGTGCCAGCAGCTGGCCGGGACAGGGTTACGAGCAGTACTTC. It specifies CASSWPGQGYEQYF.

CDR3 protein: CSARGELRSHEQYF. DNA for the CDR3: TGCAGTGCTAGAGGAGAGTTAAGGTCCCACGAGCAGTACTTC. V is TRBV20-1 and J is TRBJ2-7; unclear D gene. V was pared by 1 base and J by 5 bases, with 15 bases between. CDR3 length: 14 amino acids. CDR1 is DFQATT and CDR2 is SNEGSKA in the germline V gene (reference sequence).

Many counts were recorded for this clonotype. The chain recombines TRBV2 with TRBJ1-1, with D uncertain. The length of the CDR3 is 14 residues. The germline CDR1 and CDR2 sequences are SNHLY and FYNNEI. V lost 3 bases and J lost 0, with 8 bases in between. The CDR3 DNA follows: TGTGCCAGCAGTGAGGAGGCCCTGAACACTGAAGCTTTCTTT. Protein product: CASSEEALNTEAFF. The whole variable domain, filled in from reference TRBV2 and TRBJ1-1, reads EPEVTQTPSHQVTQMGQEVILRCVPISNHLYFYWYRQILGQKVEFLVSFYNNEISEKSEIFDDQFSVERPDGSNFTLKIRSTKLEDSAMYFCASSEEALNTEAFFGQGTRLTVV.